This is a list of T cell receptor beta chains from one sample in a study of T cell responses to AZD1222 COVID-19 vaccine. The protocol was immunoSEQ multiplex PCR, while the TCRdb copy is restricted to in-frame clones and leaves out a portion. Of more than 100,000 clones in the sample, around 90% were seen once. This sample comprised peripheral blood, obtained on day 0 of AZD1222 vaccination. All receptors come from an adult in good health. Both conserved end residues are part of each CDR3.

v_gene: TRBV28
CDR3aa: CASSIRPPGLEETQYF

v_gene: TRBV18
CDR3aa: CASSPLGGRETQYF

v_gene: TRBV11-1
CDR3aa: CASSFLAGGSNEQFF

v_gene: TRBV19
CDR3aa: CASSIVQPSNQPQHF

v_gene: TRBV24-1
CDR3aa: CATSEGQGVNTGELFF

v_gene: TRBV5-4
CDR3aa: CASSQGQGGYSPLHF

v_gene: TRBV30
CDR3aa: CAWSPGTGNQPQHF

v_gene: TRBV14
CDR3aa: CASSPGTAEKLFF

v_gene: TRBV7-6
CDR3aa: CASSSPPSNTEAFF

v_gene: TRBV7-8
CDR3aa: CASSLEMAGSYEQYF

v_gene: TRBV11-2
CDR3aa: CASSLGEAGTEAFF